This T cell receptor (beta chain) appears in the sequencing data of a study of human T cells and chemical hapten exposure. In the study overall: The sensitizer, 2% DPC, was used on around 2 cm by around 2 cm of upper inner arm skin. Patch tests put 0.01% DPC on the upper back, and the results were checked at 6 days. Patients, predominantly female, presented with alopecia areata, totalis or universalis.

Sample time point: patch test 3, about 24 weeks after DPC sensitization. Treatment specified: therapeutic diphenylcyclopropenone sensitization with weekly scalp DPC. TCRdb passed the RACE reads through MiXCR, listing each CDR3 protein once. The data contain 82,000 or so distinct CDR3 sequences, over 10% of them singletons. CDR1 and CDR2 from the germline V gene are SGHAT and FQNNGV. Trimming cost V 5 bases and J 1 base; bases outside gene matches: 15. This CDR3 is 18 amino acids long. This chain joins TRBV11-2 and TRBJ2-3; 7 positions agree with TRBD2. This sample comprised whole blood, obtained in connection with sensitization to the hapten diphenylcyclopropenone (DPC). The receptor was derived from a woman between 50 and 59 years old with alopecia areata. Some clones in this sample may be carry-over from other donors' samples. The CDR3 DNA reads TGTGCCAGCAGCCCCTATCCCACGGGGGGAGTGGGCACAGATACGCAGTATTTT. It encodes CASSPYPTGGVGTDTQYF.